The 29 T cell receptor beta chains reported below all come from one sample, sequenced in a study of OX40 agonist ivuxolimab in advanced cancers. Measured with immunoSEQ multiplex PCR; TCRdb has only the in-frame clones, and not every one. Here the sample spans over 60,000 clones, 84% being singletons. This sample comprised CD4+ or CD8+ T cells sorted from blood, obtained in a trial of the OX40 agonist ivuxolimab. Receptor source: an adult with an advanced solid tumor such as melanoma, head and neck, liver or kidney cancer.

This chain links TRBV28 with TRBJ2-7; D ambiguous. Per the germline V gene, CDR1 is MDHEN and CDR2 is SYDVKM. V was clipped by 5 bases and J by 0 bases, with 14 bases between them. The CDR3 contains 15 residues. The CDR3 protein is CASSPPTVSSYEQYF. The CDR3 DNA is TGTGCCAGCAGTCCCCCCACAGTTAGCTCCTACGAGCAGTACTTC.

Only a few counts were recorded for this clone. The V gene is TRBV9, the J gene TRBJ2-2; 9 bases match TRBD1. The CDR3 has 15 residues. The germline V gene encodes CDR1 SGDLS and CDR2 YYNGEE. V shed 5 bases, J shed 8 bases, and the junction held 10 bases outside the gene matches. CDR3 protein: CASRTGDRDIGELFF. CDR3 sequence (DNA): TGTGCCAGCAGGACTGGGGACAGGGATATAGGGGAGCTGTTTTTT.

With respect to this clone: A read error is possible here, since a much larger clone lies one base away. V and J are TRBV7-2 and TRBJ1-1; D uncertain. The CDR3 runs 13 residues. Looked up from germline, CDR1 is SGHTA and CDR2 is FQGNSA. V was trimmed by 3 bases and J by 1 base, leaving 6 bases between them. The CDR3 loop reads CASSFAENTEAFF. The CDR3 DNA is TGTGCCAGCAGCTTTGCAGAGAACACTGAAGCTTTCTTT.

DNA for the CDR3: TGTGCCAGCAGCTTGGAGATAACTAACTATGGCTACACCTTC. This encodes CASSLEITNYGYTF. J is TRBJ1-2 and V is TRBV5-4; D is uncertain. This CDR3 has 14 amino acids. V was cut by 0 bases and J by 0 bases, with 6 bases left in between. CDR1 and CDR2 (germline): SGHNT, YYREEE (reference sequence).

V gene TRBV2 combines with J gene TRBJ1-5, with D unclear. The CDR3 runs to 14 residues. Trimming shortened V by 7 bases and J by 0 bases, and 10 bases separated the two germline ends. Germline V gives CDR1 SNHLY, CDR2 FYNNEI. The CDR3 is CASKGGASNQPQHF. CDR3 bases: TGTGCCAGCAAAGGTGGAGCTAGCAATCAGCCCCAGCATTTT.

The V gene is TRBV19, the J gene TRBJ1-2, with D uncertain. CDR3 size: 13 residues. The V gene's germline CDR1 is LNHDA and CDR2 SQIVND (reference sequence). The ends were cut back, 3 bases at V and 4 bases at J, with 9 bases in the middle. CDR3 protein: CASSIKPLYGYTF. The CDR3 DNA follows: TGTGCCAGTAGTATTAAGCCCCTCTATGGCTACACCTTC.

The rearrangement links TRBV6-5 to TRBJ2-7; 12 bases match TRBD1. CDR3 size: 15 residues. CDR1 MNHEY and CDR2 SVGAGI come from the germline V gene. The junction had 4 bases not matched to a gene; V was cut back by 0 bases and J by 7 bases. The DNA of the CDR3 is TGTGCCAGCAGTTACTCCGGGACAGGGGGCTGGGAGCAGTACTTC. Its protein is CASSYSGTGGWEQYF.

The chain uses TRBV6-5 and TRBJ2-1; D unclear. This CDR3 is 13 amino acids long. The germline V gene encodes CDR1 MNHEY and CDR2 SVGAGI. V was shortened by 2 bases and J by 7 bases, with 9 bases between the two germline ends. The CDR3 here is CASSYRPINEQFF. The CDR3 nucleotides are TGTGCCAGCAGTTACCGTCCAATTAATGAGCAGTTCTTC.

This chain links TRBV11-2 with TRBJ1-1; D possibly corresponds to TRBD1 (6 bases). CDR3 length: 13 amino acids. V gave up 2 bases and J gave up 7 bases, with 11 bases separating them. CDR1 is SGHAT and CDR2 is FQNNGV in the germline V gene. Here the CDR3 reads CASSLSGTSEAFF. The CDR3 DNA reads TGTGCCAGCAGCTTAAGCGGGACAAGTGAAGCTTTCTTT. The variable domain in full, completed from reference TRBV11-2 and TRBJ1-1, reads EAGVAQSPRYKIIEKRQSVAFWCNPISGHATLYWYQQILGQGPKLLIQFQNNGVVDDSQLPKDRFSAERLKGVDSTLKIQPAKLEDSAVYLCASSLSGTSEAFFGQGTRLTVV.

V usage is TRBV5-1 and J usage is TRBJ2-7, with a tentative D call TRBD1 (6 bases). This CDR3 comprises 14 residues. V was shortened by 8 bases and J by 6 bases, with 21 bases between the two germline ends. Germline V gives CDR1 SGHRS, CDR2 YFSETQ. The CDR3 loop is CASRPRDNFAEQYF. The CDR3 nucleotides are TGCGCCAGTAGGCCCCGGGACAACTTTGCCGAGCAGTACTTC.

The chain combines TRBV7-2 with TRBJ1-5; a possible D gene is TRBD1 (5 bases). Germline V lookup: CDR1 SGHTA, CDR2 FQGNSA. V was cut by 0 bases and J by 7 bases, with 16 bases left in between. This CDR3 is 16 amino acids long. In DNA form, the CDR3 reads TGTGCCAGCAGCTTAGCGTTTCCGAGGGGAGACCAGCCCCAGCATTTT. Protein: CASSLAFPRGDQPQHF.

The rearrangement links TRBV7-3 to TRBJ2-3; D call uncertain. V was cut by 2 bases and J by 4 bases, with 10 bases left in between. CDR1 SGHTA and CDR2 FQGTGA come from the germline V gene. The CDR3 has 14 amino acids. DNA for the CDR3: TGTGCCAGCAGCTTATTAACTCGTTCAGATACGCAGTATTTT. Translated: CASSLLTRSDTQYF.

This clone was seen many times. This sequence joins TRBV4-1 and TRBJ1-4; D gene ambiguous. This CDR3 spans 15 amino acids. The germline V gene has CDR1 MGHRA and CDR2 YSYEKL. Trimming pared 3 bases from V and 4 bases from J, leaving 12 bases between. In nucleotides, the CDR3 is TGCGCCAGCAGCCAGATCACCGGGAGTAATGAAAAACTGTTTTTT. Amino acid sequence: CASSQITGSNEKLFF.

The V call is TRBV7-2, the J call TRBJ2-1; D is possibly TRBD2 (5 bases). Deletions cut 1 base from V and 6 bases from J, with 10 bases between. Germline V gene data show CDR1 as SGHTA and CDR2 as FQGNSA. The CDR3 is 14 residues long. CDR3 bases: TGTGCCAGCAGCTTAGGTCAGCGGTTCAATGAGCAGTTCTTC. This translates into CASSLGQRFNEQFF.

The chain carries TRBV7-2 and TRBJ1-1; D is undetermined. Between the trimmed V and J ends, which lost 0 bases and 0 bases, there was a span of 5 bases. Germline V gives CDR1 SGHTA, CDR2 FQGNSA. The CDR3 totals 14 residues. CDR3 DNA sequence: TGTGCCAGCAGCTTAGCTAAGGTGAACACTGAAGCTTTCTTT. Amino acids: CASSLAKVNTEAFF.

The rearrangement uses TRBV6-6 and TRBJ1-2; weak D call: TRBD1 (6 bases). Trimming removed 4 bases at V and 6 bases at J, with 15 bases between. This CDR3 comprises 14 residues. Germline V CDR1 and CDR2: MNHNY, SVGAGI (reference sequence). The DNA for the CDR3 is TGTGCCAGCAGTTTCTACAGGGAAGATGATGGCTACACCTTC. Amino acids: CASSFYREDDGYTF.

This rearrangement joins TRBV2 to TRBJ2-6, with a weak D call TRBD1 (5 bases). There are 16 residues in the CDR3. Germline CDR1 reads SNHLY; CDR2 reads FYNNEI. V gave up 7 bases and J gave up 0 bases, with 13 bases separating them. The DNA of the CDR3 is TGTGCCAGCACCGGACAATGGGGCTCTGGGGCCAACGTCCTGACTTTC. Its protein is CASTGQWGSGANVLTF.

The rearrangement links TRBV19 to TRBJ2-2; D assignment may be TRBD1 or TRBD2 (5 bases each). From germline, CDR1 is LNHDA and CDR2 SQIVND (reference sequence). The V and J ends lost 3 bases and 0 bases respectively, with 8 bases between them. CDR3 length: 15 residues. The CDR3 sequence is CASSMGVPNTGELFF. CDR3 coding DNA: TGTGCCAGTAGTATGGGGGTCCCGAACACCGGGGAGCTGTTTTTT.

The CDR3 reads CASSAGQGLANEKLFF. The CDR3 bases are TGTGCCAGCAGCGCGGGACAGGGTTTGGCTAATGAAAAACTGTTTTTT. The chain joins TRBV4-2 to TRBJ1-4; the match to TRBD1 covers 9 bases. CDR1 LGHNA and CDR2 YNFKEQ come from the germline V gene. The CDR3 totals 16 residues. V was pared by 5 bases and J by 3 bases, with 7 bases of the junction left unmatched.

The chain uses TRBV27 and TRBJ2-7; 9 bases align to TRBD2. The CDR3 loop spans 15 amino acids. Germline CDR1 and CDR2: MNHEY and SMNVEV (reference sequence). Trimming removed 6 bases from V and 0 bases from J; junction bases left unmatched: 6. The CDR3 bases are TGTGCCAGCAGCCCACCGGGACTAGCCTCCTACGAGCAGTACTTC. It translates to CASSPPGLASYEQYF.

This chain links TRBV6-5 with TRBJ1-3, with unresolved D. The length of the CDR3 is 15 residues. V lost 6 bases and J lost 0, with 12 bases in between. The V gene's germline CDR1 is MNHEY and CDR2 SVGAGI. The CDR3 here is CASRPKGYSGNTIYF. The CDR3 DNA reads TGTGCCAGCAGGCCCAAGGGTTACTCTGGAAACACCATATATTTT.

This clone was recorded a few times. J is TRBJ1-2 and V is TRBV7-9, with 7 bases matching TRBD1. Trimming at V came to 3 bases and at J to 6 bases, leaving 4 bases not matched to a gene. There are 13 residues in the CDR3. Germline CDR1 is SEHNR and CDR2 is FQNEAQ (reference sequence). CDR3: CASSFDREDGYTF. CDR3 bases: TGTGCCAGCAGCTTCGACAGGGAGGATGGCTACACCTTC.

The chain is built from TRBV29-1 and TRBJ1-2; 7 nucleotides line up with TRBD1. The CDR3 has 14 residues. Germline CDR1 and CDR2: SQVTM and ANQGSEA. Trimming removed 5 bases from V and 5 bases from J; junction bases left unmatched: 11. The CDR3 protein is CSVPKPGQTYGYTF. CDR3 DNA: TGCAGCGTTCCTAAACCGGGACAGACGTATGGCTACACCTTC.

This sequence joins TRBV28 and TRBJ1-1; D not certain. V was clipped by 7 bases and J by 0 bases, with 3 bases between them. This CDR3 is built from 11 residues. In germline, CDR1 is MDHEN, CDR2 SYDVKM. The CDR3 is CASTLNTEAFF. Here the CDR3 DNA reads TGTGCCAGCACCTTGAACACTGAAGCTTTCTTT.

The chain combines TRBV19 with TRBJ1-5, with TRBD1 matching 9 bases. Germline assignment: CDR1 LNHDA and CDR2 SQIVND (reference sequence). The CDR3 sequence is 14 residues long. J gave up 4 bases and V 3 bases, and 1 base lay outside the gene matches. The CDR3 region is CASSMGTGNQPQHF. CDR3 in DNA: TGTGCCAGTAGTATGGGGACAGGGAATCAGCCCCAGCATTTT.

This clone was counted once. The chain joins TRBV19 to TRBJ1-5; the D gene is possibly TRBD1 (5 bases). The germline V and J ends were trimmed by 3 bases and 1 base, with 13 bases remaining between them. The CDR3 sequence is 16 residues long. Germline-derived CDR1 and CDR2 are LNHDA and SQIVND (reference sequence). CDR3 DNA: TGTGCCAGTAGTATGTCAGGGAAATTCAGCAATCAGCCCCAGCATTTT. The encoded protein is CASSMSGKFSNQPQHF.

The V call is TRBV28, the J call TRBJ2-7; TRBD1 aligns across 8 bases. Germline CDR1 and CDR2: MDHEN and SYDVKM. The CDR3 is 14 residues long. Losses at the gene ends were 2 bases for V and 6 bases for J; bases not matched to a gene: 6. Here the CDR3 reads CASSLGGQGREQYF. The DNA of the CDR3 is TGTGCCAGCAGTTTAGGCGGACAGGGACGCGAGCAGTACTTC.

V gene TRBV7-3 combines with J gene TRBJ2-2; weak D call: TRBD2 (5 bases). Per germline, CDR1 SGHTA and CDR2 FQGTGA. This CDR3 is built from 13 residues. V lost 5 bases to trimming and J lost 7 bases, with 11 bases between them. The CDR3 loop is CASSLEEFGELFF. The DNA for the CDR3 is TGTGCCAGCAGCCTGGAGGAATTCGGGGAGCTGTTTTTT.

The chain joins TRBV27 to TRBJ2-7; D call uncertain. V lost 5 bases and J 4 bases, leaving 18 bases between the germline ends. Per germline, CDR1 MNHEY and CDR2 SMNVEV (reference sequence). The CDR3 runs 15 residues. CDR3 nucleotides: TGTGCCAGCAGTAGCCCCTCCCAAAGTCGTTACGAGCAGTACTTC. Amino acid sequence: CASSSPSQSRYEQYF.